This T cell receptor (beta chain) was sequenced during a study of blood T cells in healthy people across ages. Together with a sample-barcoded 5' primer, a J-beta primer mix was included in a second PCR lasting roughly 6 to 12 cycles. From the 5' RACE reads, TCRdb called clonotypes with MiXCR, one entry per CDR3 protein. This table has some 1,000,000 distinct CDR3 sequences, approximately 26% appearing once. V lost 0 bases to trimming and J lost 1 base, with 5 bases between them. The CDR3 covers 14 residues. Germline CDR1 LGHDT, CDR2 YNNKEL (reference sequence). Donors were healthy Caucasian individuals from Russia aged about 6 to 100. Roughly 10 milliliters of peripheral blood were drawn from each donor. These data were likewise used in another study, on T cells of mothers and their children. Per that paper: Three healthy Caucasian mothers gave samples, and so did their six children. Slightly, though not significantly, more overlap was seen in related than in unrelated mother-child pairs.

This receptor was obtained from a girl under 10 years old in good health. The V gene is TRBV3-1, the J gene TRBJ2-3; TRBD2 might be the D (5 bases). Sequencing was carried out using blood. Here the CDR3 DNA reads TGTGCCAGCAGCCAAGAGAGGGGCACAGATACGCAGTATTTT. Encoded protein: CASSQERGTDTQYF.